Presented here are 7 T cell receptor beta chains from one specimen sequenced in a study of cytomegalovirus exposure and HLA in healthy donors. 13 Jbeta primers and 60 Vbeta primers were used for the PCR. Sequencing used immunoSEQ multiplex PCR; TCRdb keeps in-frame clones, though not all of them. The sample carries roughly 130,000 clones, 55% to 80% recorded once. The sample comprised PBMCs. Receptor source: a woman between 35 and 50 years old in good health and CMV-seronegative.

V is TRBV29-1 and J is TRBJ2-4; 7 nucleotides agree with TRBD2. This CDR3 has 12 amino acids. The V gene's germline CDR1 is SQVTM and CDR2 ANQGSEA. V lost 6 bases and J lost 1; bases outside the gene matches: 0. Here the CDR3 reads CSVGGAKNIQYF. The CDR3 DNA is TGCAGCGTCGGGGGGGCCAAAAACATTCAGTACTTC.

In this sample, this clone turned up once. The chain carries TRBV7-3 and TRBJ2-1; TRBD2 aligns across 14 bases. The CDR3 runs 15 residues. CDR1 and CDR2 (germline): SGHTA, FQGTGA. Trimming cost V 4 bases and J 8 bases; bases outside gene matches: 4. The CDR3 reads CASSYGLAGGHEQFF. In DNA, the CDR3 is TGTGCCAGCAGCTATGGACTAGCGGGGGGTCATGAGCAGTTCTTC. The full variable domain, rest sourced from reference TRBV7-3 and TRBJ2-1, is GAGVSQTPSNKVTEKGKYVELRCDPISGHTALYWYRQSLGQGPEFLIYFQGTGAADDSGLPNDRFFAVRPEGSVSTLKIQRTERGDSAVYLCASSYGLAGGHEQFFGPGTRLTVL.

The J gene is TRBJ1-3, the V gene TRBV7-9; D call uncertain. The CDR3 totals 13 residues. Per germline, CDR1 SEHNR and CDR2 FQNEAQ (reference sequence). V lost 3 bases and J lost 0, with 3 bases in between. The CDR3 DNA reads TGTGCCAGCAGCTTGGCCTCTGGAAACACCATATATTTT. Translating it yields CASSLASGNTIYF.

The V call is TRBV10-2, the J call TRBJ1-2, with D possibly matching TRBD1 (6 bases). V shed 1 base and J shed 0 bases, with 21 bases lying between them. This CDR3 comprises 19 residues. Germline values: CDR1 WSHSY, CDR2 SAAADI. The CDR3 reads CASSEFTQDSKIPNYGYTF. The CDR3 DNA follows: TGCGCCAGCAGTGAGTTTACCCAGGACAGCAAAATACCTAACTATGGCTACACCTTC.

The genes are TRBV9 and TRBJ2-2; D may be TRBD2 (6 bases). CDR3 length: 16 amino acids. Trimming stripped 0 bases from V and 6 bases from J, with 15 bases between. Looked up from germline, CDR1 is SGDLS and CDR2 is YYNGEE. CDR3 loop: CASSVVGSSSPGELFF. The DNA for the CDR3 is TGTGCCAGCAGCGTAGTCGGGAGCTCCTCTCCCGGGGAGCTGTTTTTT.

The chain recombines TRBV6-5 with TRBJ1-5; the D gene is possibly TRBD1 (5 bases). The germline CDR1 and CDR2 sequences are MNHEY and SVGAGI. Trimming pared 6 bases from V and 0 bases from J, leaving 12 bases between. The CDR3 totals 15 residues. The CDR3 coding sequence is TGTGCCAGCAGCCCGGACACCATTAGCAATCAGCCCCAGCATTTT. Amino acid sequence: CASSPDTISNQPQHF.

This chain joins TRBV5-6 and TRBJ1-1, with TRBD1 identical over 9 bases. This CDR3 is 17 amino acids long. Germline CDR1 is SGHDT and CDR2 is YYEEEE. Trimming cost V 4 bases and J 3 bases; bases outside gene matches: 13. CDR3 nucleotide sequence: TGTGCCAGCAGCCCGACGGCACAGGGGGCTTTGTACACTGAAGCTTTCTTT. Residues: CASSPTAQGALYTEAFF.